The 16 T cell receptor beta chains in this list originate from one sample, sequenced in a study of cytomegalovirus exposure and HLA in healthy donors. The PCR made use of 60 Vbeta and 13 Jbeta primers. The method was immunoSEQ multiplex PCR; TCRdb's version includes in-frame clones alone and lacks a portion of them. This table holds fewer than 55,000 clones, about two thirds found once. The sample consisted of PBMCs. The receptors were sampled from a woman aged 45-65 years in good health and CMV-seropositive.

V usage is TRBV6-6 and J usage is TRBJ1-2; D possibly corresponds to TRBD1 (6 bases). The CDR3 has 15 amino acids. The germline V gene has CDR1 MNHNY and CDR2 SVGAGI (reference sequence). The V gene lost 10 bases and the J gene lost 5 bases, with 23 bases spanning the gap. CDR3 in DNA: TGTGCCATCCGTTCGGGGGGCGCAAGGGGGTATGGCTACACCTTC. It specifies CAIRSGGARGYGYTF.

The rearrangement joins TRBV10-3 to TRBJ2-7; D is possibly TRBD2 (6 bases). V was trimmed by 2 bases and J by 6 bases, leaving 11 bases between them. CDR1 and CDR2 (germline): ENHRY, SYGVKD. The CDR3 covers 13 residues. CDR3 coding DNA: TGTGCCATCAGTGAGCCTTGGGGGGTCGAGCAGTACTTC. As protein: CAISEPWGVEQYF.

The chain employs TRBV2 and TRBJ1-2, with 7 bases matching TRBD1. This CDR3 is built from 15 residues. Germline V lookup: CDR1 SNHLY, CDR2 FYNNEI. V lost 3 bases, J lost 0 bases, and 4 bases stayed unmatched. The CDR3 region is CASSETGMTNYGYTF. The CDR3 nucleotides are TGTGCCAGCAGTGAGACAGGGATGACTAACTATGGCTACACCTTC. Filled out from reference TRBV2 and TRBJ1-2, the complete variable domain reads EPEVTQTPSHQVTQMGQEVILRCVPISNHLYFYWYRQILGQKVEFLVSFYNNEISEKSEIFDDQFSVERPDGSNFTLKIRSTKLEDSAMYFCASSETGMTNYGYTFGSGTRLTVV.

The V and J genes are TRBV7-2 and TRBJ1-1; perhaps TRBD1 as D (5 bases). V was shortened by 5 bases and J by 1 base, with 11 bases between the two germline ends. CDR1 is SGHTA, CDR2 FQGNSA, per germline. The CDR3 sequence is 14 residues long. The CDR3: CASSLTTGNTEAFF. The CDR3 DNA reads TGTGCCAGCAGCCTTACTACAGGGAACACTGAAGCTTTCTTT. Full variable domain (remainder filled in from reference TRBV7-2 and TRBJ1-1): GAGVSQSPSNKVTEKGKDVELRCDPISGHTALYWYRQSLGQGLEFLIYFQGNSAPDKSGLPSDRFSAERTGGSVSTLTIQRTQQEDSAVYLCASSLTTGNTEAFFGQGTRLTVV.

On this clone itself: At one end, the junction sequence differs from germline, possibly due to a read error. This chain links TRBV18 with TRBJ2-3; D perhaps matches TRBD1 (6 bases). The CDR3 runs 14 residues. The germline CDR1 and CDR2 sequences are KGHSH and LQKENI. In DNA form, the CDR3 reads TGTGCCAGCTCCCCACCAGAGGGGGCAGATACGCAGTATTTT. Residues: CASSPPEGADTQYF.

V usage is TRBV19 and J usage is TRBJ1-2; TRBD1 matches at 7 bases. The CDR3 consists of 14 residues. J gave up 4 bases and V 5 bases, and 7 bases lay outside the gene matches. CDR1 is LNHDA, CDR2 SQIVND, per germline (reference sequence). CDR3: CASSFGTVSYGYTF. CDR3 DNA sequence: TGTGCCAGTAGTTTCGGGACAGTCTCCTATGGCTACACCTTC.

As to this clone: One end of the junction is discordant with germline, which a read error may explain. The V and J genes are TRBV6-6 and TRBJ1-1, with D uncertain. The length of the CDR3 is 12 residues. The V gene's germline CDR1 is MNHNY and CDR2 SVGAGI (reference sequence). The CDR3 DNA reads as TGTGCCAGCAGTTACTCGACCGGACTGGGGATCTTT. The encoded protein is CASSYSTGLGIF.

A word on this clone: A junction boundary mismatches the germline segment, possibly from a read error. The chain is built from TRBV28 and TRBJ1-1; D gene uncertain. This CDR3 has 10 amino acids. CDR1 is MDHEN, CDR2 SYDVKM, per germline. The CDR3 loop is CASSPRREDF. The CDR3 nucleotides are TGTGCCAGCAGCCCCCGGAGGGAAGACTTT.

This clone was recorded a few times. V and J are TRBV18 and TRBJ2-5, with 7 bases aligning to TRBD2. Germline CDR1 KGHSH, CDR2 LQKENI. CDR3 length equals 17 residues. With 2 bases clipped from V and 5 bases from J, the junction kept 14 bases outside the gene matches. The CDR3 DNA follows: TGTGCCAGCTCACCAAGTTCCGGGACTACATTTAAGGAGACCCAGTACTTC. It codes for CASSPSSGTTFKETQYF.

The chain carries TRBV10-3 and TRBJ2-1, with 9 bases lining up with TRBD2. In germline, CDR1 is ENHRY, CDR2 SYGVKD. V lost 4 bases and J lost 7; bases outside the gene matches: 8. The CDR3 extends over 15 amino acids. The CDR3 here is CAISGAAGGRNEQFF. The CDR3 DNA sequence: TGTGCCATCAGTGGGGCGGCGGGGGGGAGGAATGAGCAGTTCTTC.

The gene calls are TRBV4-1 and TRBJ2-1; D perhaps matches TRBD2 (6 bases). Germline V gene sequence: CDR1 MGHRA, CDR2 YSYEKL. The CDR3 covers 15 residues. V lost 4 bases to trimming and J lost 8 bases, with 18 bases between them. The CDR3 sequence: CASSRGTSPVDEQFF. CDR3 DNA: TGCGCCAGCAGCCGCGGGACTTCCCCGGTGGATGAGCAGTTCTTC.

V and J are TRBV5-6 and TRBJ1-4; D gene ambiguous. The germline gives CDR1 SGHDT, CDR2 YYEEEE. V lost 1 base and J 7 bases, leaving 2 bases between the germline ends. CDR3 length: 11 amino acids. The CDR3 spells CASSLREKLFF. DNA of the CDR3: TGTGCCAGCAGCTTGCGTGAAAAACTGTTTTTT. Drawing the rest from reference TRBV5-6 and TRBJ1-4, the complete variable domain is DAGVTQSPTHLIKTRGQQVTLRCSPKSGHDTVSWYQQALGQGPQFIFQYYEEEERQRGNFPDRFSGHQFPNYSSELNVNALLLGDSALYLCASSLREKLFFGSGTQLSVL.

The chain is built from TRBV30 and TRBJ2-7; TRBD2 aligns across 9 bases. J gave up 13 bases and V 4 bases, and 8 bases lay outside the gene matches. Germline CDR1 reads GTSNPN; CDR2 reads SVGIG (reference sequence). The CDR3 runs to 11 residues. The CDR3 nucleotides are TGTGCCTGGATCGGGACTAGCTGGGGATACTTC. Protein: CAWIGTSWGYF.

The chain combines TRBV5-6 with TRBJ1-1; TRBD1 is a possible D gene (5 bases). The length of the CDR3 is 15 residues. V lost 5 bases, J lost 0 bases, and 14 bases lay in between. Germline V gives CDR1 SGHDT, CDR2 YYEEEE. DNA of the CDR3: TGTGCCAGCAGTCCTCCCGACAGCATGAACACTGAAGCTTTCTTT. Translated, it gives CASSPPDSMNTEAFF.

This clone was seen only a few times. This chain uses TRBV30 with TRBJ1-5; D not resolved. V was trimmed by 2 bases and J by 4 bases, leaving 6 bases between them. The CDR3 contains 12 residues. Germline V gene lookup returns CDR1 GTSNPN and CDR2 SVGIG (reference sequence). The CDR3 DNA is TGTGCCTGGAGTTCAGGAAATCAGCCCCAGCATTTT. Translating it yields CAWSSGNQPQHF.

The gene calls are TRBV5-1 and TRBJ2-7, with 9 bases aligning to TRBD1. The CDR3 extends over 16 amino acids. The V segment lost 1 base and the J segment 5 bases; nucleotides outside the gene matches: 10. The germline CDR1 and CDR2 sequences are SGHRS and YFSETQ. The CDR3 nucleotides read TGCGCCAGCAGCTTGAGGGGAGGGACAGGGAACCACGAGCAGTACTTC. It encodes CASSLRGGTGNHEQYF.